This entry features one TCR beta chain sequence. Grouping used clinical history reported by participants in a survey and questionnaire. Method: immunoSEQ multiplex PCR; TCRdb's copy keeps in-frame clones and lacks some. The data contain 140,000 to 150,000 clones, roughly 90% of them singletons. This sample is drawn from a study of blood T cell repertoires in COVID-19. On the study more broadly: Collection of acute and convalescent COVID-19 samples took place in the United States, Italy and Spain.

This clonotype was obtained from a woman aged 30 to 39 with acute COVID-19. Sample: PBMCs or T cells enriched from blood (not recorded which).

DNA of the CDR3: TGCAGCGCCGAGTTGGCCCCTTCGGGCACTGAAGCTTTCTTT. Translating it yields CSAELAPSGTEAFF. The chain uses TRBV29-1 and TRBJ1-1; D is undetermined. Germline V gene data show CDR1 as SQVTM and CDR2 as ANQGSEA. Trimming took 7 bases from V and 4 from J, leaving 19 bases between them. This CDR3 has 14 residues.